This TCR beta chain emerged from a study of type 1 and type 2 diabetes patients. In the study overall: From PBMCs, CD4+ and CD8+ T cells were isolated by magnetic microbeads.

In regard to this clonotype: What it recognizes is unknown.

Study results and limitations: Type 1 diabetes repertoires were significantly less diverse than type 2 diabetes ones. In type 2 diabetes, highly-expanded CD4+ clones took a median around 4% of reads. Between type 2 diabetes and control samples, V and J usage averaged roughly 0.97 correlation.

Genomic DNA was the PCR template. A primer set of 30 forward and 13 reverse primers amplified the CDR3. TCRdb analysed the multiplex PCR reads with MiXCR anew, one entry per CDR3 protein. Counted here are under 300,000 distinct CDR3 sequences, 40% to 50% occurring once; the ten biggest clones make up approximately 13%. The CDR3 is made up of 15 amino acids. Trimming removed 1 base from V and 7 bases from J, with 13 bases in between. Germline CDR1 SGHTA, CDR2 FQGNSA. The chain couples TRBV7-2 to TRBJ1-4; a possible D gene is TRBD1 (6 bases). What was sequenced was peripheral blood mononuclear cells (PBMCs). This clonotype was obtained from a man between 18 and 35 years old with type 2 diabetes. CDR3 nucleotides: TGTGCCAGCAGCTTAGTCGCAGGAGGGGGTGAAAAACTGTTTTTT. This gives the protein CASSLVAGGGEKLFF.